Listed below are T cell receptor beta chains from one sample, sequenced in a study of T cell responses to AZD1222 COVID-19 vaccine. TCRdb's table, derived via immunoSEQ multiplex PCR, lists solely in-frame clones and lacks some. The sample contains approximately 120,000 clones, around 92% of which appear only once. The material was peripheral blood, obtained on day 0 of AZD1222 vaccination. These receptor sequences come from an adult in good health. Each CDR3 is given with its conserved first and last residue. D genes are given only for firm matches. The size of a clone is reported for some rows only, either as once, few or many, or as a class for expanded clones.

clone_size	v_call	j_call	d_call	cdr3_nt	cdr3_aa
-	TRBV5-1	TRBJ2-4	-	TGCGCCAGCAGCTTGGGGGCAGGGCACAAAAACATTCAGTACTTC	CASSLGAGHKNIQYF
-	TRBV7-2	TRBJ1-1	-	TGTGCCAGCAGCAGGGGTGAGGACACTGAAGCTTTCTTT	CASSRGEDTEAFF
once	TRBV5-4	TRBJ1-5	-	TGTGCCAGCAGCTTGATGGGGGGCGGGCAGCCCCAGCATTTT	CASSLMGGGQPQHF
-	TRBV18	TRBJ2-1	TRBD1	TGTGCCAGCTCGATTACACAGGGGGCCTACAATGAGCAGTTCTTC	CASSITQGAYNEQFF
-	TRBV5-1	TRBJ2-1	-	TGCGCCAGCAGCTTCGGGAATGAGCAGTTCTTC	CASSFGNEQFF
-	TRBV5-1	TRBJ2-5	TRBD2	TGCGCCAGCAGCTTTAGCGGGGCTGTGGGAGAGACCCAGTACTTC	CASSFSGAVGETQYF
few	TRBV28	TRBJ1-3	-	TGTGCCAGCAGTCTCTCCGGCGGACTGCGCCCAATATATTTT	CASSLSGGLRPIYF
-	TRBV11-2	TRBJ1-1	-	TGTGCCAGCAGCTTCCACGGAACCATGAACACTGAAGCTTTCTTT	CASSFHGTMNTEAFF
-	TRBV19	TRBJ2-1	-	TGTGCCAGTAAAGGGGCGGAGTACCACAATGAGCAGTTCTTC	CASKGAEYHNEQFF
once	TRBV7-9	TRBJ1-6	TRBD1	TGTGCCAGCAGCCGGGGACAGGGGGCGCCATCTAATTCACCCCTCCACTTT	CASSRGQGAPSNSPLHF
once	TRBV11-2	TRBJ1-6	-	TGTGCCAGCAGCTTAGACAGGGTCGGTTCACCCCTCCACTTT	CASSLDRVGSPLHF
-	TRBV7-2	TRBJ1-3	TRBD1	TGTGCCAGCAGCCCACAATCGACAGGGTTGGGAAACACCATATATTTT	CASSPQSTGLGNTIYF
-	TRBV12-3/TRBV12-4	TRBJ1-5	-	TGTGCCAGCAGTCCTGGGGATTTGCTCGCCCAGCATTTT	CASSPGDLLAQHF
-	TRBV28	TRBJ2-6	TRBD1	TGTGCCAGCAGTTTGAGCCGGGACAGGGTTAAACTCCTCTCTGGGGCCAACGTCCTGACTTTC	CASSLSRDRVKLLSGANVLTF
once	TRBV5-5	TRBJ2-3	-	TGTGCCAGCAGCCTGGACGTGCATAGGCAGTATTTT	CASSLDVHRQYF
-	TRBV4-3	TRBJ1-6	-	TGCGCCAGCAGCCAAGAAGCGGGGGTAGGGTCACCCCTCCACTTT	CASSQEAGVGSPLHF
-	TRBV10-2	TRBJ2-2	-	TGCGCCAGCAGAACAGTAAACGGGGAGCTGTTTTTT	CASRTVNGELFF
-	TRBV28	TRBJ1-6	TRBD1	TGTGCCAGCAGTCGACAGGGGTACAATTCACCCCTCCACTTT	CASSRQGYNSPLHF
-	TRBV7-2	TRBJ2-3	TRBD1	TGTGCCAGCAGCTTAGCGCTGGACAGGGGGTCAGATACGCAGTATTTT	CASSLALDRGSDTQYF
few	TRBV19	TRBJ2-2	-	TGTGCCAGTAAAGTCGGGACTGCGAACACCGGGGAGCTGTTTTTT	CASKVGTANTGELFF
-	TRBV6-6	TRBJ1-6	-	TGTGCCAGCAAGGAGACAGATAATTCACCCCTCCACTTT	CASKETDNSPLHF
-	TRBV5-1	TRBJ2-2	-	TGCGCCAGCAGCTCCACAGGGAACACCGGGGAGCTGTTTTTT	CASSSTGNTGELFF
-	TRBV19	TRBJ1-2	-	TGTGCCAGTAATAACCCTCCCCGACTTGACTATGGCTACACCTTC	CASNNPPRLDYGYTF
-	TRBV29-1	TRBJ2-7	-	TGCAGCGTTGAAGGGTTCAACGAGCAGTACTTC	CSVEGFNEQYF
-	TRBV29-1	TRBJ2-2	-	TGCAGCGTTGATACAGGAAACACCGGGGAGCTGTTTTTT	CSVDTGNTGELFF
-	TRBV12-3/TRBV12-4	TRBJ1-1	-	TGTGCCAGCAGTATACAGATAAACACTGAAGCTTTCTTT	CASSIQINTEAFF